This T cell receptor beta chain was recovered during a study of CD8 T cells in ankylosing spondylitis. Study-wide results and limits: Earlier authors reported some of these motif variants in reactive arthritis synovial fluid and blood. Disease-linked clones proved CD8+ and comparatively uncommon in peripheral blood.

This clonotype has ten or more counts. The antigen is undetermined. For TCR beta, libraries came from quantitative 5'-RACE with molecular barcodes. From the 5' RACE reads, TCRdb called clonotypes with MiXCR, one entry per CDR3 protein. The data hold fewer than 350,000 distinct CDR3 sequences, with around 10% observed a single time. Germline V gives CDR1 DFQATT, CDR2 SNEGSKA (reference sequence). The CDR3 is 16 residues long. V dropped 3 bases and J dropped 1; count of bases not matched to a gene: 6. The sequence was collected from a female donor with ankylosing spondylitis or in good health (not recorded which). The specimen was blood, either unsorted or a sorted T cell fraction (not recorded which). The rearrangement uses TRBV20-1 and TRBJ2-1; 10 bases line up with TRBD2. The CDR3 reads CSARGSAGGSYNEQFF. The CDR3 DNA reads TGCAGTGCTAGGGGGTCAGCGGGAGGGTCCTACAATGAGCAGTTCTTC.